The 8 T cell receptor beta chains below were found in one sample sequenced in a study of blood T cell repertoires in COVID-19. Generated by immunoSEQ multiplex PCR, the TCRdb table keeps only in-frame clones and is missing some. The table lists some 250,000 clones, 60% to 75% of them singletons. Source material: peripheral blood. These receptors came from a woman older than 75 with acute or convalescent COVID-19.

The V and J genes are TRBV19 and TRBJ1-4; D ambiguous. CDR3 length: 13 residues. Trimming left V 4 bases short and J 8 bases short, with 11 bases between. Germline V gives CDR1 LNHDA, CDR2 SQIVND (reference sequence). CDR3 coding DNA: TGTGCCAGTAGTACGACGAGGCTGGAAAAACTGTTTTTT. Encoded protein: CASSTTRLEKLFF.

This clone showed up just once. This sequence joins TRBV30 and TRBJ2-7, with 7 bases matching TRBD2. V was pared by 3 bases and J by 9 bases, with 5 bases of the junction left unmatched. Germline V gene lookup returns CDR1 GTSNPN and CDR2 SVGIG (reference sequence). The CDR3 runs to 11 residues. The CDR3 protein is CAWSAGGGQYF. The CDR3 DNA reads as TGTGCCTGGAGCGCTGGGGGGGGGCAGTACTTC. The full variable domain, with the rest looked up from reference TRBV30 and TRBJ2-7, is SQTIHQWPATLVQPVGSPLSLECTVEGTSNPNLYWYRQAAGRGLQLLFYSVGIGQISSEVPQNLSASRPQDRQFILSSKKLLLSDSGFYLCAWSAGGGQYFGPGTRLTVT.

In its sample, this clone was seen once. The chain employs TRBV19 and TRBJ2-2; 8 bases line up with TRBD1. V shed 9 bases, J shed 5 bases, and the junction held 8 bases outside the gene matches. The CDR3 is made up of 14 amino acids. CDR1 LNHDA and CDR2 SQIVND come from the germline V gene (reference sequence). For the CDR3, the DNA is TGTGCCAGCAAGACAGGGGTTAATACCGGGGAGCTGTTTTTT. Translation: CASKTGVNTGELFF.

The chain recombines TRBV5-5 with TRBJ2-2, with D perhaps matching TRBD2 (6 bases). The CDR3 consists of 15 residues. V was shortened by 1 base and J by 2 bases, with 9 bases between the two germline ends. Germline lookup yields CDR1 SGHKS and CDR2 YYEKEE (reference sequence). DNA for the CDR3: TGTGCCAGCAGCTTGCTTAGCGGCAACACCGGGGAGCTGTTTTTT. It codes for CASSLLSGNTGELFF.

This chain links TRBV7-2 with TRBJ2-3; 14 bases agree with TRBD2. Trimming cost V 2 bases and J 7 bases; bases outside gene matches: 8. From germline, CDR1 is SGHTA and CDR2 FQGNSA. This CDR3 region has 17 residues. The CDR3 region has the DNA TGTGCCAGCAGCTTAATCGGACTAGCGGGAGGACGTCATACGCAGTATTTT. Translating it yields CASSLIGLAGGRHTQYF.

The CDR3 here is CASRDTGPYEQYF. The CDR3 bases are TGTGCCAGCAGAGATACAGGGCCCTACGAGCAGTACTTC. The chain is built from TRBV6-5 and TRBJ2-7; D is perhaps TRBD1 (6 bases). Per germline, CDR1 MNHEY and CDR2 SVGAGI. V gave up 6 bases and J gave up 2 bases, with 11 bases separating them. The CDR3 contains 13 residues.

The chain combines TRBV29-1 with TRBJ2-7, with TRBD1 identical over 12 bases. CDR1 and CDR2 (germline): SQVTM, ANQGSEA. The CDR3 sequence is 15 residues long. The V and J ends lost 4 bases and 3 bases, in that order; junction bases with no gene match: 7. CDR3 sequence (DNA): TGCAGCGTTGGTAAGAGGGACAGGGGGCTCTACGAGCAGTACTTC. Translating gives CSVGKRDRGLYEQYF.

This chain joins TRBV5-1 and TRBJ2-7; 7 positions match TRBD2. CDR3 size: 14 residues. Unmatched junction bases numbered 7, after V lost 4 bases and J lost 3 bases. The germline gives CDR1 SGHRS, CDR2 YFSETQ. CDR3: CASSRGREGYEQYF. CDR3 bases: TGCGCCAGCAGCCGAGGCAGGGAGGGCTACGAGCAGTACTTC.